These 14 T cell receptor beta chains share one sample of origin, sequenced in a study of blood T cell repertoires in COVID-19. Clones were sequenced by immunoSEQ multiplex PCR, and TCRdb holds only the in-frame ones, with some missing. The sample includes about 240,000 clones, roughly four fifths of them seen just once. The sample taken for sequencing was peripheral blood. The receptors come from a woman in her late teens or twenties with acute or convalescent COVID-19.

This chain uses TRBV10-3 with TRBJ1-4; TRBD1 matches 7 bases. This CDR3 has 13 amino acids. V lost 6 bases and J lost 13; bases outside the gene matches: 11. From germline, CDR1 is ENHRY and CDR2 SYGVKD. CDR3 in DNA: TGTGCCATCAGGGGGACAGAGAGCCAAGGACTGTTTTTT. Its protein product is CAIRGTESQGLFF.

The rearrangement uses TRBV27 and TRBJ1-5, with D possibly TRBD1 on 5 matching bases. Germline V gives CDR1 MNHEY, CDR2 SMNVEV (reference sequence). This CDR3 is 16 amino acids long. V dropped 5 bases and J dropped 7 bases, with 21 bases sitting between them. This CDR3 reads CASSPRPPYQGQPQHF. CDR3 in DNA: TGTGCCAGCAGTCCCCGACCACCCTACCAGGGCCAGCCCCAGCATTTT.

This sequence joins TRBV18 and TRBJ2-3, with 9 bases aligning to TRBD2. The CDR3 length is 15 residues. J was trimmed by 1 base and V by 1 base; bases with no gene match: 0. The V gene's germline CDR1 is KGHSH and CDR2 LQKENI. CDR3 nucleotides: TGTGCCAGCTCACCACTAGCGGGAGGCACAGATACGCAGTATTTT. This sequence encodes CASSPLAGGTDTQYF.

The chain carries TRBV9 and TRBJ2-3, with 10 positions matching TRBD2. The CDR3 is 17 amino acids. V was pared by 3 bases and J by 4 bases, with 11 bases of the junction left unmatched. Germline lookup yields CDR1 SGDLS and CDR2 YYNGEE. CDR3 amino acids: CASSDMTTGTSADTQYF. The CDR3 DNA follows: TGTGCCAGCAGCGACATGACGACCGGGACTAGCGCAGATACGCAGTATTTT.

This chain joins TRBV18 and TRBJ2-1, with 13 bases lining up with TRBD2. The ends lost 3 bases at V and 6 bases at J; junction bases unmatched: 2. Germline CDR1 KGHSH, CDR2 LQKENI. This CDR3 region has 15 residues. Written as DNA, the CDR3 is TGTGCCAGCTCACCTACTAGCGGGAGGGCCAATGAGCAGTTCTTC. Translated: CASSPTSGRANEQFF.

This chain uses TRBV5-4 with TRBJ2-3, with 11 bases aligning to TRBD2. The CDR3 runs 17 residues. Germline assignment: CDR1 SGHNT and CDR2 YYREEE (reference sequence). With V trimmed by 1 base and J by 6 bases, 10 bases remained unmatched. The chain's CDR3 is CASSLTLLAGDLDTQYF. The CDR3 bases are TGTGCCAGCAGCTTGACGCTACTAGCGGGAGATCTCGATACGCAGTATTTT.

The J gene is TRBJ2-7, the V gene TRBV4-3; D ambiguous. Germline loops: CDR1 LGHNA, CDR2 YSLEER. The V and J ends lost 1 base and 3 bases respectively, with 7 bases between them. The CDR3 runs 13 residues. CDR3 nucleotides: TGCGCCAGCAGCCAAGGGGCCAACTACGAGCAGTACTTC. Encoded protein: CASSQGANYEQYF.

This chain's CDR3 is CASSKGTSGGYNEQFF. In DNA form, the CDR3 reads TGTGCCAGCAGCAAAGGAACTAGCGGAGGATACAATGAGCAGTTCTTC. The chain employs TRBV6-2 or TRBV6-3 and TRBJ2-1; TRBD2 matches 8 bases. Germline-derived CDR1 and CDR2 are MNHEY and SVGEGT. The trim removed 6 bases at V and 4 bases at J, leaving 11 bases unmatched. CDR3 length: 16 amino acids.

V usage is TRBV28 and J usage is TRBJ2-5, with D maybe TRBD2 (5 bases). This CDR3 is 16 amino acids long. The V gene's germline CDR1 is MDHEN and CDR2 SYDVKM. Trimming removed 6 bases from V and 1 base from J, with 18 bases in between. CDR3 amino acids: CASSYPGRGPQETQYF. The CDR3 nucleotides are TGTGCCAGCAGCTATCCCGGCCGGGGTCCCCAAGAGACCCAGTACTTC.

The gene calls are TRBV12-5 and TRBJ1-2; D is perhaps TRBD1 (6 bases). Germline CDR1 reads LGHNT; CDR2 reads FRNRAP. There are 15 residues in the CDR3. The V end lost 3 bases, the J end lost 5 bases, and 16 bases lay between the germline ends. The CDR3 protein is CASGFGGASFYGYTF. CDR3 bases: TGTGCTAGTGGTTTCGGGGGGGCTTCGTTTTATGGCTACACCTTC.

This chain links TRBV30 with TRBJ2-5; 7 bases match TRBD1. V lost 2 bases and J lost 9; bases outside the gene matches: 3. The CDR3 totals 11 residues. In germline, CDR1 is GTSNPN, CDR2 SVGIG (reference sequence). CDR3 nucleotide sequence: TGTGCCTGGAGTTCCCAGGGGGCCCAGTACTTC. It codes for CAWSSQGAQYF.

This sequence joins TRBV4-3 and TRBJ2-5; 8 bases agree with TRBD2. V was pared by 3 bases and J by 2 bases, with 11 bases of the junction left unmatched. CDR1 and CDR2 from the germline V gene are LGHNA and YSLEER. This CDR3 comprises 17 residues. CDR3 sequence reads: CASSQSISGGPQETQYF. The CDR3 DNA reads TGCGCCAGCAGCCAGTCCATTTCGGGAGGGCCTCAAGAGACCCAGTACTTC.

This chain connects TRBV5-4 to TRBJ1-1; TRBD1 might be the D (6 bases). V was trimmed by 7 bases and J by 0 bases, leaving 10 bases between them. The V gene's germline CDR1 is SGHNT and CDR2 YYREEE (reference sequence). The CDR3 is 13 amino acids. This chain's CDR3 is CASGGQLNTEAFF. The DNA for the CDR3 is TGTGCCAGCGGGGGACAACTGAACACTGAAGCTTTCTTT.

CDR3 sequence: CASSLVGGIEGNQPQHF. The DNA of the CDR3 is TGTGCCAGCAGTTTAGTCGGGGGGATTGAGGGCAATCAGCCCCAGCATTTT. The rearrangement links TRBV28 to TRBJ1-5; D perhaps matches TRBD1 (5 bases). V shed 2 bases and J shed 2 bases, with 16 bases lying between them. The CDR3 spans 17 residues. Germline V CDR1 and CDR2: MDHEN, SYDVKM. The entire variable domain, with the rest obtained from reference TRBV28 and TRBJ1-5, is as follows: DVKVTQSSRYLVKRTGEKVFLECVQDMDHENMFWYRQDPGLGLRLIYFSYDVKMKEKGDIPEGYSVSREKKERFSLILESASTNQTSMYLCASSLVGGIEGNQPQHFGDGTRLSIL.